The 9 T cell receptor beta chains given below trace back to one sample, sequenced in a study of technical replicates of blood from several donors. Profiled with immunoSEQ multiplex PCR; TCRdb holds only in-frame clones, not every one. The sample lists about 75,000 clones, roughly 92% occurring once. Sequences were obtained from PBMCs. The receptor source for this set is a human donor in good health. Some clones in this sample may be carry-over from other donors' samples.

About this clone: Other nucleotide sequences from this sample produce the same CDR3. This chain joins TRBV5-1 and TRBJ2-1, with 9 positions matching TRBD2. The V gene's germline CDR1 is SGHRS and CDR2 YFSETQ. Germline trimming cut 3 bases from V and 4 bases from J; bases unmatched to any gene: 2. This CDR3 spans 14 amino acids. CDR3 DNA: TGCGCCAGCAGCTCAGCGGGAGGTTACAATGAGCAGTTCTTC. It specifies CASSSAGGYNEQFF.

This chain connects TRBV7-2 to TRBJ2-1; D ambiguous. The CDR3 sequence is 13 residues long. Per the germline V gene, CDR1 is SGHTA and CDR2 is FQGNSA. Between the trimmed V and J ends, which lost 0 bases and 7 bases, there was a span of 7 bases. The CDR3, as DNA: TGTGCCAGCAGCTTAGCGCGGCTAAATGAGCAGTTCTTC. As protein: CASSLARLNEQFF.

The CDR3 DNA reads TGTGCCAGCAGCTACGGGACAGGGGGCCAGGAGACCCAGTACTTC. It specifies CASSYGTGGQETQYF. This sequence joins TRBV11-1 and TRBJ2-5, with 12 positions matching TRBD1. The CDR3 is 15 amino acids. Germline loops: CDR1 SGHAT, CDR2 FQDESV (reference sequence). The V segment lost 4 bases and the J segment 5 bases; nucleotides outside the gene matches: 5.

The V gene is TRBV7-2, the J gene TRBJ1-1, with 7 bases matching TRBD1. CDR1 and CDR2 (germline): SGHTA, FQGNSA. V was pared by 5 bases and J by 11 bases, with 11 bases of the junction left unmatched. The CDR3 consists of 13 residues. The CDR3, as DNA: TGTGCCAGCAGCGCCTGGGACAGCCCGAGGGCTTTCTTT. This gives the protein CASSAWDSPRAFF.

This chain joins TRBV19 and TRBJ2-5; weak D call: TRBD2 (5 bases). The CDR3 contains 14 residues. Looked up from germline, CDR1 is LNHDA and CDR2 is SQIVND (reference sequence). V was clipped by 3 bases and J by 4 bases, with 12 bases between them. CDR3 nucleotides: TGTGCCAGTAGTATTTTTACGGGGAGAGAGACCCAGTACTTC. Protein sequence: CASSIFTGRETQYF.

This clone came up once. This chain connects TRBV5-5 to TRBJ1-6; 8 positions agree with TRBD1. Germline V gene data show CDR1 as SGHKS and CDR2 as YYEKEE (reference sequence). CDR3 size: 18 residues. Trimming at V came to 4 bases and at J to 4 bases, leaving 13 bases not matched to a gene. The CDR3 spells CASSRGLAGGAYNSPLHF. The CDR3 DNA follows: TGTGCCAGCAGCCGGGGGTTGGCAGGGGGCGCGTATAATTCACCCCTCCACTTT.

CDR3 DNA: TGTGCCAGCGGCGACAGGATCCTCTACGAGCAGTACTTC. Translating gives CASGDRILYEQYF. This sequence joins TRBV2 and TRBJ2-7; TRBD1 might be the D (6 bases). From germline, CDR1 is SNHLY and CDR2 FYNNEI. CDR3 length equals 13 residues. The V and J ends lost 8 bases and 3 bases respectively, with 14 bases between them.

V usage is TRBV19 and J usage is TRBJ2-7; D may be TRBD1 (6 bases). Trimming stripped 4 bases from V and 4 bases from J, with 11 bases between. The CDR3 spans 13 residues. Germline V lookup: CDR1 LNHDA, CDR2 SQIVND (reference sequence). The chain's CDR3 is CASSTGTRYEQYF. The DNA of the CDR3 is TGTGCCAGTAGTACCGGGACACGGTACGAGCAGTACTTC. The whole variable domain, filled in from reference TRBV19 and TRBJ2-7, reads DGGITQSPKYLFRKEGQNVTLSCEQNLNHDAMYWYRQDPGQGLRLIYYSQIVNDFQKGDIAEGYSVSREKKESFPLTVTSAQKNPTAFYLCASSTGTRYEQYFGPGTRLTVT.

The chain links TRBV2 to TRBJ2-3; no definite D call. The CDR3 is 15 amino acids. V was trimmed by 2 bases and J by 4 bases, leaving 13 bases between them. Germline V gene sequence: CDR1 SNHLY, CDR2 FYNNEI. This CDR3 is CASSERAIVADTQYF. The CDR3 DNA reads TGTGCCAGCAGTGAAAGAGCGATAGTGGCAGATACGCAGTATTTT.